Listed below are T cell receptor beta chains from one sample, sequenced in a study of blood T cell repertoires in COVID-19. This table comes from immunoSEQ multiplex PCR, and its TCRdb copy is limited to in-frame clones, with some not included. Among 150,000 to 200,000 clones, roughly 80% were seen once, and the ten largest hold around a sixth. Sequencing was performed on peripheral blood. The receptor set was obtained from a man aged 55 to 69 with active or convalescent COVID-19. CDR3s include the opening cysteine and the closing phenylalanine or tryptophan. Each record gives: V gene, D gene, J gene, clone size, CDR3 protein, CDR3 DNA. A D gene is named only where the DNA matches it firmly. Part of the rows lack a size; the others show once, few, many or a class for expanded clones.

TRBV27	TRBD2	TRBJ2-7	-	CASRPERGRLGEQYF	TGTGCCAGCAGACCCGAGCGGGGCAGACTCGGGGAGCAGTACTTC
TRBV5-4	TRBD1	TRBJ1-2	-	CASSLDRGSLLNGYTF	TGTGCCAGCAGCTTGGACAGGGGGTCTCTCCTCAATGGCTACACCTTC
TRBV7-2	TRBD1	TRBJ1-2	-	CASSMGQGLSYTF	TGTGCCAGCAGCATGGGACAGGGTCTCAGCTACACCTTC
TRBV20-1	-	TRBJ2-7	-	CSASPVALKDEQYF	TGCAGTGCTAGTCCGGTAGCCTTAAAGGACGAGCAGTACTTC
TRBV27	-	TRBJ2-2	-	CASRGLARNTGELFF	TGTGCCAGCAGAGGGCTAGCGAGGAACACCGGGGAGCTGTTTTTT
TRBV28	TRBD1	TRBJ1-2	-	CASSLVRTGFGYTF	TGTGCCAGCAGTTTGGTCAGGACAGGGTTTGGCTACACCTTC
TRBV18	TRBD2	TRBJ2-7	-	CASSPGTSGSGEQYF	TGTGCCAGCTCACCAGGGACTAGCGGGAGTGGCGAGCAGTACTTC
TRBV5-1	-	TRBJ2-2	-	CASSFVPGRGTGELFF	TGCGCCAGCAGCTTTGTCCCGGGGCGGGGTACCGGGGAGCTGTTTTTT
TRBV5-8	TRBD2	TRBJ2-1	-	CASSPEGRGARNEQFF	TGTGCCAGCAGCCCCGAAGGGAGGGGCGCCCGGAATGAGCAGTTCTTC
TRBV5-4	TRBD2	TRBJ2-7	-	CASSSRAREVYEQYF	TGTGCCAGCAGCTCGCGGGCGCGGGAGGTCTACGAGCAGTACTTC
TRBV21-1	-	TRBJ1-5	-	CATTGIRQGALLGQPQHF	TGTGCCACCACAGGGATACGACAGGGTGCCCTCCTGGGTCAGCCCCAGCATTTT
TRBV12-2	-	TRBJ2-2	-	CASRLEGLPNTGELFF	TGTGCAAGTCGCTTAGAAGGACTACCTAACACCGGGGAGCTGTTTTTT
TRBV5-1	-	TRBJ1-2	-	CASSLGGGQTNYGYTF	TGCGCCAGCAGCTTGGGTGGTGGACAGACAAACTATGGCTACACCTTC
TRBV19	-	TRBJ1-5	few	CASSFNSNQSQHF	TGTGCCAGTAGCTTTAATAGCAATCAGTCCCAGCATTTT
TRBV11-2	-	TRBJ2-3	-	CASSLGSGGDTQYF	TGTGCCAGCAGCTTAGGGTCGGGTGGAGATACGCAGTATTTT
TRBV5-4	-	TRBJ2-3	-	CASRPWTGDAQYF	TGTGCCAGCAGACCCTGGACGGGGGATGCGCAGTATTTT
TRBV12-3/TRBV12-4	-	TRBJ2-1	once	CASSFADEQFF	TGTGCCAGCAGTTTTGCGGATGAGCAGTTCTTC
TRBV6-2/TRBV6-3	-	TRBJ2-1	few	CASSYEANEQFF	TGTGCCAGCAGTTACGAAGCAAATGAGCAGTTCTTC
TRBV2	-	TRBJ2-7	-	CASSGGSLSYEQYF	TGTGCCAGCAGTGGAGGTTCTCTCTCCTACGAGCAGTACTTC
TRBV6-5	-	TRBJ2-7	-	CASRPLDPPYEQYF	TGTGCCAGCAGACCACTAGATCCTCCCTACGAGCAGTACTTC
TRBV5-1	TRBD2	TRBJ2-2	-	CASSLGLARTGELFF	TGCGCCAGCAGCTTGGGACTAGCGCGTACCGGGGAGCTGTTTTTT
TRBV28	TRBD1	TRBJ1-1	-	CVGQGLVGTEAFF	TGTGTGGGACAGGGGTTGGTAGGCACTGAAGCTTTCTTT
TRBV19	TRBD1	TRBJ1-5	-	CATRAAYRGDNQPQHF	TGTGCCACCAGAGCCGCCTACAGGGGCGACAATCAGCCCCAGCATTTT
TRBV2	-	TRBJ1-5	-	CASSSEKGNQPQHF	TGTGCCAGCTCTTCTGAGAAGGGGAATCAGCCCCAGCATTTT
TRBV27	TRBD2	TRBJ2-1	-	CASSIGLAGARRQFF	TGTGCCAGCAGTATCGGGCTAGCGGGAGCAAGGCGGCAGTTCTTC
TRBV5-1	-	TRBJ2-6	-	CASSFSSLSSGANVLTF	TGCGCCAGCAGCTTTTCTAGCCTCAGCTCTGGGGCCAACGTCCTGACTTTC
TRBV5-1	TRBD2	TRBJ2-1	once	CASSWPLLQTSGRTLSYNEQFF	TGCGCCAGCAGCTGGCCGTTACTCCAGACTAGCGGGAGGACCCTCTCCTACAATGAGCAGTTCTTC
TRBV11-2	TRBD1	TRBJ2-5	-	CASSRTGRETQYF	TGTGCCAGCAGCCGGACAGGAAGGGAGACCCAGTACTTC
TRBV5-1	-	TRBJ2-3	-	CASSLAQPTTDTQYF	TGCGCCAGCAGCTTGGCACAGCCGACCACAGATACGCAGTATTTT
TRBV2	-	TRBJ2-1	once	CASSEWGPYNEQFF	TGTGCCAGCAGTGAATGGGGGCCGTACAATGAGCAGTTCTTC
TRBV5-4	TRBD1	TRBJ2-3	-	CASSPSGGSTDTQYF	TGTGCCAGCAGCCCATCAGGGGGTAGCACAGATACGCAGTATTTT
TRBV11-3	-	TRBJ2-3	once	CASSSRRTTDTQYF	TGTGCCAGCAGCTCCCGGAGAACCACAGATACGCAGTATTTT
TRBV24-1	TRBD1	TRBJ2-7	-	CATSDSDRVFEQYF	TGTGCCACCAGTGATTCTGACAGGGTATTCGAGCAGTACTTC
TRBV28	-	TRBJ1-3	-	CASSVPLSSGNTIYF	TGTGCCAGCAGTGTACCTCTGAGCTCTGGAAACACCATATATTTT
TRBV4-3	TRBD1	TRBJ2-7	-	CASSQDSRTGSHEQYF	TGCGCCAGCAGCCAAGATTCGAGGACAGGGTCCCACGAGCAGTACTTC
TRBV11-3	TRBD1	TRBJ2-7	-	CASSKTGAEQYF	TGTGCCAGCAGCAAGACAGGGGCCGAGCAGTACTTC
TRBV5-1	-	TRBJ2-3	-	CASNGITDTQYF	TGCGCCAGCAACGGGATCACAGATACGCAGTATTTT
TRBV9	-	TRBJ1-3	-	CASSVEGGSGNTIYF	TGTGCCAGCAGCGTAGAAGGGGGCTCTGGAAACACCATATATTTT
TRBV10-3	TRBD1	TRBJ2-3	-	CASAGTESSNTQYF	TGTGCCTCGGCCGGGACAGAATCCTCAAATACGCAGTATTTT
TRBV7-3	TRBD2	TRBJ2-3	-	CASSFGSGSGTDTQYF	TGTGCCAGCAGCTTCGGTAGCGGGAGTGGCACAGATACGCAGTATTTT
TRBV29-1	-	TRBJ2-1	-	CSVELPSESQFF	TGCAGCGTTGAGTTGCCTAGCGAGAGTCAGTTCTTC
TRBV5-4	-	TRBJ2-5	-	CASRNDWLQETQYF	TGTGCCAGCAGAAATGACTGGCTACAAGAGACCCAGTACTTC